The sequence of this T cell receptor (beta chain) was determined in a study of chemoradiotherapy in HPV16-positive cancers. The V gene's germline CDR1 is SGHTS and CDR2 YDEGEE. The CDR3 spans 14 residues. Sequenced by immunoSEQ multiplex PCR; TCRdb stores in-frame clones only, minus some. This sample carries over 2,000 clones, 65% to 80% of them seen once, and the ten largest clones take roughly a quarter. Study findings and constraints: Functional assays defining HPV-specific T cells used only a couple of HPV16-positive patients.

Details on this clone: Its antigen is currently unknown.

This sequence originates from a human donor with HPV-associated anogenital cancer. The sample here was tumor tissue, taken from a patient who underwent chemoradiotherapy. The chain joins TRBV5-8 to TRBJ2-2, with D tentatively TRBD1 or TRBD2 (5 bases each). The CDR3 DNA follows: TGTGCTCCCGGGGCGGTTTCGAACACCGGGGAGCTGTTTTTT. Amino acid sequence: CAPGAVSNTGELFF.